This TCR beta chain is drawn from a study of T cell repertoires in cytomegalovirus infection. One entry per CDR3 protein, called by TCRdb with MiXCR from the reads. The table records 700,000 to 900,000 distinct CDR3 sequences, roughly 28% of them present only once. Trimming removed 5 bases from V and 2 bases from J, with 17 bases in between. The CDR3 has 16 residues. The germline V gene has CDR1 SGHNT and CDR2 YYREEE (reference sequence). On this clonotype itself: What it binds is not known.

Points from the study as a whole: HLA-C-restricted TCR beta clonotypes specific for CMV led the ex vivo response.

Here the sequenced sample was cultured CD8+ T cells from PBMCs, taken from culture after CMV antigen stimulation. The source is a human donor in good health (CMV status not recorded). Some clones in this sample may be carry-over from other donors' samples. V and J are TRBV5-4 and TRBJ2-4; perhaps TRBD2 as D (6 bases). The CDR3: CASRRTPRESKNIQYF. The DNA of the CDR3 is TGTGCCAGCAGGCGGACCCCCCGGGAGTCCAAAAACATTCAGTACTTC.